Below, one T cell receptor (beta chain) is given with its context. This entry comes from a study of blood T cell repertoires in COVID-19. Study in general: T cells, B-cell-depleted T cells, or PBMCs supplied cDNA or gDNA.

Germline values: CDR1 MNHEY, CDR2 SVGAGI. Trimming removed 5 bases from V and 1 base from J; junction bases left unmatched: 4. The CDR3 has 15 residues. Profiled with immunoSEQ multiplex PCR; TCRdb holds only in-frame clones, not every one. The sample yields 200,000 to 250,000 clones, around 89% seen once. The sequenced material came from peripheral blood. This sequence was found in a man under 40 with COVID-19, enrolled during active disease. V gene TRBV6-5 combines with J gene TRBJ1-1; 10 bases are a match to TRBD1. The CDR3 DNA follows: TGTGCCAGCAGTCCGACAGGGGGCACGAACACTGAAGCTTTCTTT. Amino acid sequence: CASSPTGGTNTEAFF.